Listed here are 23 T cell receptor beta chains from one sample, sequenced in a study of T-cell reconstitution after alpha-beta-depleted transplantation in children. Unique molecular identifiers were incorporated when the TCRbeta library was constructed. TCRdb reanalysed the PCR reads using MiXCR and keeps one entry per CDR3 protein. The profile covers 500,000 or so distinct CDR3 sequences, with less than 35% appearing a single time and 2.4% taken by the ten largest. The material was PBMCs from the stem cell graft donor, obtained from the stem cell graft. Receptors were obtained from a human donor who donated a stem cell graft to a child with aplastic anemia.

The chain has TRBV18 and TRBJ2-3, with D tentatively TRBD1 (5 bases). This CDR3 has 16 amino acids. The germline V gene has CDR1 KGHSH and CDR2 LQKENI. V shed 1 base and J shed 6 bases, with 17 bases lying between them. Written as DNA, the CDR3 is TGTGCCAGCTCACCACTCAAGACAGCCTCCGCTGATACGCAGTATTTT. This gives the protein CASSPLKTASADTQYF.

The chain employs TRBV20-1 and TRBJ2-1; 12 bases agree with TRBD2. With 6 bases clipped from V and 6 bases from J, the junction kept 9 bases outside the gene matches. The CDR3 has 15 amino acids. In germline, CDR1 is DFQATT, CDR2 SNEGSKA (reference sequence). The CDR3 here is CSAPTTSGRPNEQFF. In DNA, the CDR3 is TGCAGTGCCCCAACGACTAGCGGGAGACCCAATGAGCAGTTCTTC.

CDR3 nucleotides: TGCGCCAGCAGCGAAGACAGGTCCGGTCAGCCCCAGCATTTT. It specifies CASSEDRSGQPQHF. The chain joins TRBV5-1 to TRBJ1-5, with D possibly TRBD1 on 6 matching bases. Germline assignment: CDR1 SGHRS and CDR2 YFSETQ. V was pared by 4 bases and J by 6 bases, with 14 bases between. This CDR3 region has 14 residues.

In its sample, this clonotype was seen a few times. The V gene is TRBV18, the J gene TRBJ2-1; 12 bases line up with TRBD2. This CDR3 spans 14 amino acids. V was pared by 6 bases and J by 7 bases, with 4 bases of the junction left unmatched. Germline CDR1 KGHSH, CDR2 LQKENI. Here the CDR3 reads CASSKLAGGNEQFF. CDR3 nucleotides: TGTGCCAGCTCGAAACTAGCGGGAGGTAATGAGCAGTTCTTC.

The CDR3 reads CSALITGRNTEAFF. The CDR3 region has the DNA TGCAGTGCGCTCATTACAGGGAGGAACACTGAAGCTTTCTTT. The chain has TRBV20-1 and TRBJ1-1; D perhaps matches TRBD1 (6 bases). Per germline, CDR1 DFQATT and CDR2 SNEGSKA (reference sequence). This CDR3 comprises 14 residues. Trimming cost V 6 bases and J 1 base, with 15 bases left between them.

This clonotype was observed a handful of times. The chain joins TRBV18 to TRBJ2-7; perhaps TRBD2 as D (6 bases). The CDR3 runs 13 residues. V lost 3 bases and J lost 3, with 9 bases in between. Per germline, CDR1 KGHSH and CDR2 LQKENI. CDR3 coding DNA: TGTGCCAGCTCACCCCTGCGGGGCTACGAGCAGTACGTC. It specifies CASSPLRGYEQYV.

This clonotype showed up just a few times. The chain's CDR3 is CSVHTGARVTEAFF. The CDR3 DNA sequence: TGCAGCGTCCACACCGGGGCAAGAGTCACTGAAGCTTTCTTT. This sequence joins TRBV29-1 and TRBJ1-1; TRBD1 is a possible D gene (5 bases). CDR3 length: 14 amino acids. Looked up from germline, CDR1 is SQVTM and CDR2 is ANQGSEA. Trimming removed 6 bases at V and 4 bases at J, with 18 bases between.

The V and J genes are TRBV7-2 and TRBJ1-3; TRBD1 matches at 7 bases. J lost 3 bases, V lost 2 bases, and 4 bases had no gene match. This CDR3 spans 15 amino acids. Germline V CDR1 and CDR2: SGHTA, FQGNSA. The CDR3, as DNA: TGTGCCAGCAGCTTAACAGGGGCAGGTGGAAACACCATATATTTT. Translating gives CASSLTGAGGNTIYF.

The CDR3 here is CASSQMSGGGDTQYF. CDR3 nucleotide sequence: TGTGCCAGCAGTCAGATGTCGGGAGGAGGCGATACGCAGTATTTT. The chain recombines TRBV3-1 with TRBJ2-3, with 7 nucleotides matching TRBD2. The CDR3 consists of 15 residues. CDR1 and CDR2 (germline): LGHDT, YNNKEL (reference sequence). V lost 6 bases, J lost 6 bases, and 12 bases stayed unmatched.

This clonotype has a single count. Just one base apart from a much larger clone, this may be a read error. The rearrangement uses TRBV7-9 and TRBJ2-7; D is perhaps TRBD1 or TRBD2 (5 bases each). CDR1 is SEHNR and CDR2 is FQNEAQ in the germline V gene (reference sequence). V was trimmed by 5 bases and J by 3 bases, leaving 8 bases between them. The CDR3 spans 12 residues. The DNA for the CDR3 is TGTGCCAGCAGCGGGGACGGCTACGAGCAGTACTTC. It translates to CASSGDGYEQYF.

This clonotype showed up just a few times. This chain joins TRBV12-3 or TRBV12-4 and TRBJ2-2, with D tentatively TRBD2 (6 bases). The CDR3 runs 16 residues. V shed 8 bases and J shed 1 base, with 17 bases lying between them. CDR3 loop: CASGLWTTLNTGELFF. The DNA for the CDR3 is TGTGCCAGCGGCCTGTGGACTACCTTGAACACCGGGGAGCTGTTTTTT.

This clonotype occurred a few times. The chain employs TRBV29-1 and TRBJ2-1, with D tentatively TRBD1 (5 bases). In germline, CDR1 is SQVTM, CDR2 ANQGSEA. This CDR3 has 10 residues. Trimming pared 8 bases from V and 9 bases from J, leaving 11 bases between. In DNA, the CDR3 is TGCAGCTGCTTCCAGGGTGAGCAGTTCTTC. The encoded protein is CSCFQGEQFF.

V gene TRBV12-3 or TRBV12-4 combines with J gene TRBJ1-5, with D perhaps matching TRBD1 (6 bases). Trimming stripped 2 bases from V and 2 bases from J, with 13 bases between. There are 16 residues in the CDR3. CDR3 amino acids: CASSLSGARGNQPQHF. Written as DNA, the CDR3 is TGTGCCAGCAGTTTATCGGGGGCGCGGGGCAATCAGCCCCAGCATTTT.

This chain links TRBV21-1 with TRBJ1-1; the D segment call TRBD1 is taken from the table without a DNA check. TRBV21-1 is listed as a pseudogene. The CDR3 has 16 residues. The CDR3 DNA reads TGTGCCAGCAGCAAATTAAGGACAGAAGTAAACACTGAAGCTTTCTTT. It codes for CASSKLRTEVNTEAFF.

This clonotype was counted a single time. The genes are TRBV28 and TRBJ2-7; 9 bases are shared with TRBD1. The V gene's germline CDR1 is MDHEN and CDR2 SYDVKM. The V and J ends lost 5 bases and 5 bases, in that order; junction bases with no gene match: 10. The CDR3 is 15 residues long. CDR3 DNA: TGTGCCAGCAGTACGGCCGGGACAGGGATTGACGAGCAGTACTTC. Its translation is CASSTAGTGIDEQYF. The entire variable domain, with the rest obtained from reference TRBV28 and TRBJ2-7, is as follows: DVKVTQSSRYLVKRTGEKVFLECVQDMDHENMFWYRQDPGLGLRLIYFSYDVKMKEKGDIPEGYSVSREKKERFSLILESASTNQTSMYLCASSTAGTGIDEQYFGPGTRLTVT.

This clonotype has just a few counts. J is TRBJ1-3 and V is TRBV29-1; a possible D gene is TRBD1 (6 bases). Trimming shortened V by 0 bases and J by 4 bases, and 10 bases separated the two germline ends. The germline V gene has CDR1 SQVTM and CDR2 ANQGSEA. The CDR3 sequence is 14 residues long. The CDR3 region is CSVEDGGLGNTIYF. The CDR3, as DNA: TGCAGCGTTGAAGACGGGGGGCTAGGAAACACCATATATTTT.

This clonotype was detected only a few times. This sequence joins TRBV5-1 and TRBJ2-3, with TRBD2 identical over 13 bases. The CDR3 has 15 residues. V was pared by 4 bases and J by 5 bases, with 4 bases of the junction left unmatched. Germline V gene lookup returns CDR1 SGHRS and CDR2 YFSETQ. This chain's CDR3 is CASSLLAGGQDTQYF. DNA for the CDR3: TGCGCCAGCAGCCTACTAGCGGGAGGGCAAGATACGCAGTATTTT. Variable domain in full (rest from reference TRBV5-1 and TRBJ2-3): KAGVTQTPRYLIKTRGQQVTLSCSPISGHRSVSWYQQTPGQGLQFLFEYFSETQRNKGNFPGRFSGRQFSNSRSEMNVSTLELGDSALYLCASSLLAGGQDTQYFGPGTRLTVL.

This clonotype has a handful of counts. This chain links TRBV13 with TRBJ2-1; TRBD1 might be the D (5 bases). This CDR3 is built from 14 residues. The V and J ends lost 1 base and 4 bases respectively, with 8 bases between them. The germline V gene has CDR1 PRHDT and CDR2 FYEKMQ (reference sequence). The CDR3 region is CASSLEGVYNEQFF. CDR3 in DNA: TGTGCCAGCAGCTTAGAAGGGGTATACAATGAGCAGTTCTTC. Looking up the rest from reference TRBV13 and TRBJ2-1 gives the full variable domain: AAGVIQSPRHLIKEKRETATLKCYPIPRHDTVYWYQQGPGQDPQFLISFYEKMQSDKGSIPDRFSAQQFSDYHSELNMSSLELGDSALYFCASSLEGVYNEQFFGPGTRLTVL.

The rearrangement joins TRBV5-1 to TRBJ2-3; D is uncertain. From germline, CDR1 is SGHRS and CDR2 YFSETQ. V was shortened by 0 bases and J by 6 bases, with 14 bases between the two germline ends. The CDR3 loop spans 15 amino acids. The CDR3 protein is CASSLVVTTGDTQYF. CDR3 bases: TGCGCCAGCAGCTTGGTAGTGACCACTGGGGATACGCAGTATTTT. The full variable domain, in which reference TRBV5-1 and TRBJ2-3 provide the parts outside the CDR3, is KAGVTQTPRYLIKTRGQQVTLSCSPISGHRSVSWYQQTPGQGLQFLFEYFSETQRNKGNFPGRFSGRQFSNSRSEMNVSTLELGDSALYLCASSLVVTTGDTQYFGPGTRLTVL.

This clonotype occurred many times. The chain combines TRBV15 with TRBJ2-6; D not resolved. This CDR3 has 15 residues. The germline V gene has CDR1 LNHNV and CDR2 YYDKDF (reference sequence). The ends were cut back, 5 bases at V and 2 bases at J, with 10 bases in the middle. CDR3 nucleotides: TGTGCCACCAGCGGATACACGACTGGGGCCAACGTCCTGACTTTC. It encodes CATSGYTTGANVLTF.

This chain uses TRBV29-1 with TRBJ1-1; a possible D gene is TRBD1 (5 bases). This CDR3 contains 12 residues. CDR1 and CDR2 from the germline V gene are SQVTM and ANQGSEA. Trimming cost V 4 bases and J 0 bases, with 6 bases left between them. CDR3 DNA: TGCAGCGTTGTACAGGTGAACACTGAAGCTTTCTTT. Protein product: CSVVQVNTEAFF.

The chain couples TRBV11-1 to TRBJ2-7, with D possibly TRBD1 on 6 matching bases. Germline V gene sequence: CDR1 SGHAT, CDR2 FQDESV (reference sequence). The CDR3 is 12 amino acids. The germline V and J ends were trimmed by 11 bases and 1 base, with 12 bases remaining between them. The CDR3 nucleotides read TGTGCCTACCCCAGGGGTTCCTACGAGCAGTACTTC. This sequence encodes CAYPRGSYEQYF.

The rearrangement joins TRBV20-1 to TRBJ2-7; D perhaps matches TRBD2 (6 bases). The CDR3 is 12 amino acids. The V gene's germline CDR1 is DFQATT and CDR2 SNEGSKA (reference sequence). V lost 6 bases and J 8 bases, leaving 17 bases between the germline ends. CDR3 nucleotides: TGCAGTGCAGCCTGGGGGGAGTACAAGCAGTACGTC. It translates to CSAAWGEYKQYV.